The entry below gives a single T cell receptor beta chain sequence along with its context. What it binds is unknown. Germline lookup yields CDR1 SGHVS and CDR2 FQNEAQ. The CDR3 sequence is 19 residues long. V shed 6 bases, J shed 7 bases, and the junction held 24 bases outside the gene matches. This specimen belongs to a study of blood T cells in healthy people across ages. The use of a sample-barcoded 5' primer and a J-beta primer mix characterized a second PCR of roughly 6 to 11 cycles. One entry per CDR3 protein results from TCRdb running MiXCR on the 5' RACE reads. The sample lists some 1.5 million distinct CDR3 sequences, about 30% occurring once. Whole-study results and caveats: Total diversity from one million sequenced T cells was likely underestimated. Age brought a roughly linear fall in TCR beta diversity measured per million T cells. Relative to aged donors, long-lived donors carried more naive CD4+ cells and displayed higher diversity.

The sequence came from a woman in her twenties or thirties in good health. V usage is TRBV7-8 and J usage is TRBJ2-7; 10 positions match TRBD2. Material for sequencing was blood. Here the CDR3 reads CASRPTGTSAPSSYNEQYF. The CDR3 coding sequence is TGTGCCAGCAGGCCAACCGGGACTAGCGCCCCGAGCTCCTACAATGAGCAGTACTTC.